A selection of T cell receptor beta chains follows, all from one sample in a study of immune reconstitution after stem cell transplant in scleroderma. MiXCR, run by TCRdb on the RT-PCR reads, gives a single entry per CDR3 protein. This sample has about 4,900 distinct CDR3 sequences, with 8.5% found just once. This sample was gathered before or after autologous hematopoietic stem cell transplantation (not recorded which). All receptors derive from a male donor with systemic sclerosis. The CDR3 runs from the conserved cysteine through the conserved F or W. D genes are given only for firm matches. The listing skips clone size in some rows; elsewhere it reads once, few, many or a size class.

clone_size	v_call	j_call	d_call	cdr3_nt	cdr3_aa
medium-sized	TRBV20-1	TRBJ1-2	-	TGCAGTGCCGGTTCACTAAACTATGGCTACACCTTC	CSAGSLNYGYTF
few	TRBV24-1	TRBJ2-3	TRBD2	TGTGCCACCAGTGACCGCCGACTAGCAGACACAGATACGCAGTATTTT	CATSDRRLADTDTQYF
medium-sized	TRBV7-9	TRBJ2-7	-	TGTGCCAGCAGCTCCGGGTTCTTCGAGCAGTACTTC	CASSSGFFEQYF
medium-sized	TRBV11-2	TRBJ2-3	-	TGTGCCAGCAGCTTATTAGACGGGAGTGTGGATACGCAGTATTTT	CASSLLDGSVDTQYF
medium-sized	TRBV29-1	TRBJ1-4	-	TGCAGCGTTGAAGGTGAAAAACTGTTTTTT	CSVEGEKLFF
-	TRBV7-8	TRBJ2-7	-	TGTGCCAGCAGCTTAGAACTAGTCTACGAGCAGTACTTC	CASSLELVYEQYF
few	TRBV18	TRBJ2-5	-	TGTGCCAGCTCACCAATGGGAGAGACCCAGTACTTC	CASSPMGETQYF
-	TRBV28	TRBJ2-7	TRBD1	TGTGCCAGCAGTCGGGACAGGGAGCTCTCCTACGAGCAGTACTTC	CASSRDRELSYEQYF
few	TRBV7-3	TRBJ2-3	TRBD1	TGTGCCAGCAGCTTGACAGGGCCAGATACGCAGTATTTT	CASSLTGPDTQYF
medium-sized	TRBV20-1	TRBJ2-1	TRBD1	TGCAGTGCTGGGACAGGGAATGAGCAGTTCTTC	CSAGTGNEQFF
-	TRBV7-2	TRBJ2-5	-	TGTGCCAGCAGCTTAGGATCCCAAGAGACCCAGTACTTC	CASSLGSQETQYF
medium-sized	TRBV29-1	TRBJ1-2	-	TGCAGCGTTGAAACCGGGAACTATGGCTACACCTTC	CSVETGNYGYTF
-	TRBV5-1	TRBJ2-3	-	TGCGCCAGCAGCTGGGGGGCCGCGGTTGACACAGATACGCAGTATTTT	CASSWGAAVDTDTQYF
medium-sized	TRBV12-3/TRBV12-4	TRBJ1-1	-	TGTGCCAGCAGTTCATCAAACACTGAAGCTTTCTTT	CASSSSNTEAFF
-	TRBV5-4	TRBJ1-6	TRBD1	TGTGCCAGCAGCTCTATCGACAGGGATAATTCACCCCTCCACTTT	CASSSIDRDNSPLHF
medium-sized	TRBV29-1	TRBJ2-1	TRBD2	TGCAGCGCCGTACTAGCGTCGGATGAGCAGTTCTTC	CSAVLASDEQFF
medium-sized	TRBV2	TRBJ2-1	-	TGTGCCAGCAGAGGGGAAGCAGTATTGACTTACAATGAGCAGTTCTTC	CASRGEAVLTYNEQFF